This entry lists 12 T cell receptor beta chains sequenced from one sample in a study of cytotoxic CD8 clonotypes in ibrutinib-treated CLL. Clones were sequenced by immunoSEQ multiplex PCR, and TCRdb holds only the in-frame ones, with some missing. The sample carries about 270,000 clones, approximately 76% recorded once. Here the sequenced sample was PBMCs, taken at disease progression, from a patient treated with ibrutinib. The receptors come from a human donor with chronic lymphocytic leukemia.

The chain has TRBV19 and TRBJ2-4; D is tentatively TRBD1 or TRBD2 (5 bases each). This CDR3 has 15 residues. Trimming left V 4 bases short and J 1 base short, with 11 bases between. Germline assignment: CDR1 LNHDA and CDR2 SQIVND (reference sequence). The CDR3 here is CASSSPWGAKNIQYF. CDR3 nucleotides: TGTGCCAGTAGTAGCCCGTGGGGGGCCAAAAACATTCAGTACTTC.

This sequence joins TRBV19 and TRBJ1-1; 10 nucleotides agree with TRBD1. The CDR3 consists of 16 residues. Germline CDR1 is LNHDA and CDR2 is SQIVND (reference sequence). V lost 3 bases to trimming and J lost 0 bases; unmatched junction nucleotides: 4. Written as DNA, the CDR3 is TGTGCCAGTAGTATCCAGGACAGGGGGTTGAACACTGAAGCTTTCTTT. This sequence encodes CASSIQDRGLNTEAFF.

The chain links TRBV4-1 to TRBJ2-5, with D tentatively TRBD1 or TRBD2 (5 bases each). The CDR3 totals 16 residues. V was shortened by 0 bases and J by 4 bases, with 15 bases between the two germline ends. Germline assignment: CDR1 MGHRA and CDR2 YSYEKL. This CDR3 reads CASSQDRDAVPETQYF. The CDR3 DNA follows: TGCGCCAGCAGCCAAGATAGGGACGCCGTGCCAGAGACCCAGTACTTC.

J is TRBJ2-5 and V is TRBV5-1; 8 nucleotides agree with TRBD1. The better agreement between TRBJ2-7 and the DNA end casts doubt on the J call. Germline CDR1 and CDR2: SGHRS and YFSETQ. The CDR3 has 15 residues. In nucleotides, the CDR3 is TGCGCCAGCAGCTTGGACGGGACAGGCCCCTACGAGCAGTACTTC. Amino acids: CASSLDGTGPYEQYF.

The V gene is TRBV7-8, the J gene TRBJ2-7, with unresolved D. V was pared by 6 bases and J by 2 bases, with 17 bases between. This CDR3 is 15 amino acids long. Germline CDR1 is SGHVS and CDR2 is FQNEAQ. Here the CDR3 DNA reads TGTGCCAGCAGTCTAGACCACCACCGGGCCTACGAGCAGTACTTC. This encodes CASSLDHHRAYEQYF.

The CDR3: CASSSRLGGRDTEAFF. The CDR3 bases are TGTGCCAGCTCATCCCGCCTTGGAGGGCGCGACACTGAAGCTTTCTTT. J is TRBJ1-1 and V is TRBV18; D remains unclear. The germline V gene encodes CDR1 KGHSH and CDR2 LQKENI. This CDR3 spans 16 amino acids. V dropped 5 bases and J dropped 3 bases, with 19 bases sitting between them.

This clone has only a few counts. V is TRBV28 and J is TRBJ1-1; D gene unclear. From germline, CDR1 is MDHEN and CDR2 SYDVKM. V was clipped by 5 bases and J by 2 bases, with 9 bases between them. The CDR3 length is 13 residues. The chain's CDR3 is CASSQERNTEAFF. As DNA, the CDR3 is TGTGCCAGCAGTCAGGAGAGAAACACTGAAGCTTTCTTT.

The chain has TRBV5-1 and TRBJ1-1; weak D call: TRBD1 (5 bases). Deletions cut 4 bases from V and 6 bases from J, with 13 bases between. CDR1 and CDR2 from the germline V gene are SGHRS and YFSETQ. There are 13 residues in the CDR3. CDR3: CASSTTGTAEAFF. As DNA, the CDR3 is TGCGCCAGCAGCACCACTGGGACGGCTGAAGCTTTCTTT. The complete variable domain, with remaining parts taken from reference TRBV5-1 and TRBJ1-1, reads KAGVTQTPRYLIKTRGQQVTLSCSPISGHRSVSWYQQTPGQGLQFLFEYFSETQRNKGNFPGRFSGRQFSNSRSEMNVSTLELGDSALYLCASSTTGTAEAFFGQGTRLTVV.

The V call is TRBV7-2, the J call TRBJ2-7, with 10 nucleotides matching TRBD2. The CDR3 has 14 residues. The J segment lost 7 bases and the V segment lost 2 bases, leaving 5 bases of the junction unmatched. Germline CDR1 is SGHTA and CDR2 is FQGNSA. The CDR3 spells CASSLLAGAGEQYF. The CDR3 coding sequence is TGTGCCAGCAGCTTACTAGCGGGAGCGGGGGAGCAGTACTTC.

The chain recombines TRBV4-3 with TRBJ2-2, with a tentative D call TRBD2 (6 bases). This CDR3 is built from 18 residues. V lost 5 bases and J lost 4, with 23 bases in between. Germline values: CDR1 LGHNA, CDR2 YSLEER. The CDR3 loop reads CASSGPSGSYELTGELFF. Written as DNA, the CDR3 is TGCGCCAGCAGCGGCCCCTCCGGGAGCTACGAACTCACCGGGGAGCTGTTTTTT.

The rearrangement links TRBV18 to TRBJ2-7, with 9 nucleotides matching TRBD1. Looked up from germline, CDR1 is KGHSH and CDR2 is LQKENI. This CDR3 spans 13 amino acids. V shed 4 bases and J 5 bases; nucleotides not matched to a gene: 3. The CDR3 DNA follows: TGTGCCAGCTCACGACAGGGGGGCGACGAGCAGTACTTC. Its translation is CASSRQGGDEQYF.

This clone came up once. The chain links TRBV18 to TRBJ2-3; D possibly corresponds to TRBD2 (6 bases). This CDR3 has 16 residues. The ends were cut back, 3 bases at V and 4 bases at J, with 17 bases in the middle. In germline, CDR1 is KGHSH, CDR2 LQKENI. The CDR3 sequence: CASSPGQVGGADTQYF. DNA of the CDR3: TGTGCCAGCTCACCGGGTCAAGTCGGGGGTGCAGATACGCAGTATTTT.